The 18 T cell receptor beta chains below were found in one sample sequenced in a study of early T cells in non-severe SARS-CoV-2 infection. One entry per CDR3 protein, called by TCRdb with MiXCR from the 5' RACE reads. The table lists 80,000 or so distinct CDR3 sequences, more than 12% of them singletons, with 3% to 3.5% in the top ten. Sequenced input: whole blood. Receptor source: an adult who was a healthcare worker with PCR-confirmed SARS-CoV-2 infection or an uninfected control (not recorded which).

This clonotype was observed a few times. The chain carries TRBV10-3 and TRBJ1-1, with D uncertain. The CDR3 extends over 13 amino acids. CDR1 is ENHRY and CDR2 is SYGVKD in the germline V gene. V was trimmed by 2 bases and J by 13 bases, leaving 17 bases between them. DNA of the CDR3: TGTGCCATCAGTGAGGGGGAGGTGCCCGTTTTTTTCTTT. It codes for CAISEGEVPVFFF.

This clonotype was counted many times. This chain uses TRBV27 with TRBJ2-7; D might be TRBD2 (6 bases). Trimming took 4 bases from V and 2 from J, leaving 9 bases between them. Germline V CDR1 and CDR2: MNHEY, SMNVEV (reference sequence). The CDR3 sequence is 13 residues long. The DNA for the CDR3 is TGTGCCAGCAGTTGGGGGGAAACCTACGAGCAGTACTTC. Encoded protein: CASSWGETYEQYF.

This chain connects TRBV5-6 to TRBJ2-1, with TRBD2 matching over 12 bases. Germline assignment: CDR1 SGHDT and CDR2 YYEEEE. This CDR3 has 15 amino acids. V gave up 2 bases and J gave up 7 bases; unmatched junction bases: 4. The CDR3 DNA is TGTGCCAGCAGCTTCCCTAGCGGGGGGGCAAATGAGCAGTTCTTC. Translating gives CASSFPSGGANEQFF.

This clonotype has only a few counts. The chain has TRBV10-3 and TRBJ1-4; TRBD1 agrees at 8 bases. Germline loops: CDR1 ENHRY, CDR2 SYGVKD. This CDR3 has 13 residues. The V and J ends lost 8 bases and 5 bases, in that order; junction bases with no gene match: 4. CDR3 bases: TGTGCCATCCAGGGGGCGCGGAATGAAAAACTGTTTTTT. Its protein product is CAIQGARNEKLFF.

The chain joins TRBV11-2 to TRBJ1-6; 10 positions agree with TRBD1. Germline V gene sequence: CDR1 SGHAT, CDR2 FQNNGV. The V and J ends lost 5 bases and 7 bases, in that order; junction bases with no gene match: 2. The CDR3 sequence is 14 residues long. This chain's CDR3 is CASSTGQGNSPLHF. The CDR3 DNA is TGTGCCAGCAGCACGGGACAGGGGAATTCACCCCTCCACTTT.

The CDR3 DNA follows: TGTGCCAGCAGCCAAGATGGGACTACCGGCGTGTGGGAGCAGTACTTC. This sequence encodes CASSQDGTTGVWEQYF. J is TRBJ2-7 and V is TRBV4-2; 7 bases match TRBD2. V trimming: 0 bases; J trimming: 7 bases; junction bases outside the gene matches: 12. Germline-derived CDR1 and CDR2 are LGHNA and YNFKEQ. The CDR3 has 16 amino acids.

This clonotype showed up just a few times. This sequence joins TRBV6-2 or TRBV6-3 and TRBJ2-3; 10 nucleotides match TRBD2. The CDR3 is made up of 16 amino acids. After removal of 6 bases from V and 3 bases from J, the junction contained 9 bases not matched to a gene. In germline, CDR1 is MNHEY, CDR2 SVGEGT. The DNA for the CDR3 is TGTGCCAGCAGAACCCGGGGGACTAGCGTTACAGATACGCAGTATTTT. It specifies CASRTRGTSVTDTQYF.

This clonotype was counted at least ten times. The chain combines TRBV7-9 with TRBJ2-1, with D tentatively TRBD1 or TRBD2 (5 bases each). The germline CDR1 and CDR2 sequences are SEHNR and FQNEAQ (reference sequence). Deletions cut 6 bases from V and 3 bases from J, with 9 bases between. This CDR3 has 13 amino acids. Here the CDR3 reads CASSRDLYNEQFF. CDR3 nucleotides: TGTGCCAGCAGTCGGGACCTCTACAATGAGCAGTTCTTC.

This clonotype has at least ten counts. The rearrangement joins TRBV7-2 to TRBJ2-6; possibly TRBD2 for D (6 bases). The CDR3 is made up of 16 amino acids. The V end was cut by 4 bases, the J end by 0 bases, with 10 bases between. Per germline, CDR1 SGHTA and CDR2 FQGNSA. CDR3 in amino acids: CASSSGGYSGANVLTF. The DNA for the CDR3 is TGTGCCAGCAGCTCTGGGGGGTACTCTGGGGCCAACGTCCTGACTTTC. The complete variable domain, with remaining parts taken from reference TRBV7-2 and TRBJ2-6, reads GAGVSQSPSNKVTEKGKDVELRCDPISGHTALYWYRQSLGQGLEFLIYFQGNSAPDKSGLPSDRFSAERTGGSVSTLTIQRTQQEDSAVYLCASSSGGYSGANVLTFGAGSRLTVL.

This clonotype was seen many times. V and J are TRBV5-6 and TRBJ2-1, with TRBD2 identical over 10 bases. This CDR3 contains 14 residues. V trimming: 1 base; J trimming: 7 bases; junction bases outside the gene matches: 2. CDR1 is SGHDT and CDR2 is YYEEEE in the germline V gene. Here the CDR3 reads CASSLTSGANEQFF. DNA of the CDR3: TGTGCCAGCAGCTTGACTAGCGGGGCGAATGAGCAGTTCTTC. The full variable domain, with the rest looked up from reference TRBV5-6 and TRBJ2-1, is DAGVTQSPTHLIKTRGQQVTLRCSPKSGHDTVSWYQQALGQGPQFIFQYYEEEERQRGNFPDRFSGHQFPNYSSELNVNALLLGDSALYLCASSLTSGANEQFFGPGTRLTVL.

This clonotype was found many times. This chain uses TRBV6-6 with TRBJ2-1; 8 positions agree with TRBD2. Unmatched junction bases numbered 3, after V lost 3 bases and J lost 5 bases. The CDR3 totals 14 residues. Germline lookup yields CDR1 MNHNY and CDR2 SVGAGI (reference sequence). The CDR3 loop is CASSYTSGNNEQFF. In DNA, the CDR3 is TGTGCCAGCAGTTATACTAGCGGCAACAATGAGCAGTTCTTC.

This clonotype was found a few times. The J gene is TRBJ1-1, the V gene TRBV18; D gene uncertain. Germline V lookup: CDR1 KGHSH, CDR2 LQKENI. Trimming left V 4 bases short and J 1 base short, with 10 bases between. This CDR3 comprises 14 residues. CDR3 in amino acids: CASSRAFQNTEAFF. CDR3 nucleotides: TGTGCCAGCTCACGAGCGTTTCAGAACACTGAAGCTTTCTTT.

This clonotype was found many times. The rearrangement joins TRBV6-5 to TRBJ2-2; possible D gene TRBD1, 6 bases. The germline V and J ends were trimmed by 6 bases and 3 bases, with 8 bases remaining between them. The CDR3 is 13 amino acids. CDR1 is MNHEY, CDR2 SVGAGI, per germline. The chain's CDR3 is CASRTGHTGELFF. In DNA, the CDR3 is TGTGCCAGCAGAACAGGGCACACCGGGGAGCTGTTTTTT.

This clonotype has a handful of counts. The chain has TRBV2 and TRBJ2-3; 12 nucleotides match TRBD2. CDR1 is SNHLY, CDR2 FYNNEI, per germline. The CDR3 extends over 15 amino acids. V lost 9 bases and J lost 2; bases outside the gene matches: 6. The chain's CDR3 is CARKTSGGPTDTQYF. CDR3 DNA: TGTGCCAGAAAGACTAGCGGGGGCCCCACAGATACGCAGTATTTT.

The sample holds a few counts of this clonotype. The chain links TRBV2 to TRBJ1-2; D is ambiguous. Deletions cut 7 bases from V and 4 bases from J, with 10 bases between. Germline V gives CDR1 SNHLY, CDR2 FYNNEI. The length of the CDR3 is 12 residues. The CDR3 DNA reads TGTGCCAGCATTTCCGGGCCCTATGGCTACACCTTC. It is translated as CASISGPYGYTF.

The chain links TRBV2 to TRBJ2-6, with D unclear. Germline lookup yields CDR1 SNHLY and CDR2 FYNNEI. The length of the CDR3 is 13 residues. With 5 bases removed from V and 0 bases from J, the gap between germline ends came to 2 bases. The CDR3 protein is CASSSSGANVLTF. The CDR3 DNA reads as TGTGCCAGCAGTTCCTCTGGGGCCAACGTCCTGACTTTC.

This clonotype was counted at least ten times. The gene calls are TRBV7-9 and TRBJ1-1; D is undetermined. The CDR3 is 13 residues long. The V and J ends lost 6 bases and 4 bases respectively, with 12 bases between them. Germline CDR1 and CDR2: SEHNR and FQNEAQ (reference sequence). CDR3 sequence (DNA): TGTGCCAGCAGGGGCCCGGACGGCACTGAAGCTTTCTTT. This sequence encodes CASRGPDGTEAFF.

This rearrangement joins TRBV6-4 to TRBJ1-6; no clear D gene. CDR1 and CDR2 from the germline V gene are MRHNA and SNTAGT. CDR3 size: 13 residues. V dropped 2 bases and J dropped 7 bases, with 6 bases sitting between them. CDR3 bases: TGTGCCAGCAGTGACACCCGGAATTCACCCCTCCACTTT. Translating it yields CASSDTRNSPLHF.